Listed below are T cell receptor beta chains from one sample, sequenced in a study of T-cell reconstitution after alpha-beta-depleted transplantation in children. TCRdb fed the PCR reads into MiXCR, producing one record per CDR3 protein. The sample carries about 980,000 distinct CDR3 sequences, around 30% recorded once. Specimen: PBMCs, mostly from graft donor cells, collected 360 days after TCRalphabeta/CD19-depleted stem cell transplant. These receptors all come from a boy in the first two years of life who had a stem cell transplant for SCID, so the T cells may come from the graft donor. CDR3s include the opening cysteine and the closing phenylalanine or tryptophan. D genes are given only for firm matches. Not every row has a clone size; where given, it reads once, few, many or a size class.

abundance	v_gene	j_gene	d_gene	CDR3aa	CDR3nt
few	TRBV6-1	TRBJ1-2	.	CASSEARAGVDGYTF	TGTGCCAGCAGTGAAGCGCGGGCCGGGGTCGATGGCTACACCTTC
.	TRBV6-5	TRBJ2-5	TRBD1	CASSYSQGAGTQYF	TGTGCCAGCAGTTACTCCCAGGGGGCAGGGACCCAGTACTTC
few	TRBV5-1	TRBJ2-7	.	CASSLALGYEQYF	TGCGCCAGCAGCTTGGCCCTGGGGTACGAGCAGTACTTC
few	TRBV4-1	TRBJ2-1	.	CASSQRETGSMEQFF	TGCGCCAGCAGCCAAAGGGAGACAGGTTCTATGGAGCAGTTCTTC
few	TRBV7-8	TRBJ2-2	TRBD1	CASSLGIRTGGDGGELFF	TGTGCCAGCAGCTTAGGGATACGGACAGGGGGGGATGGAGGGGAGCTGTTTTTT
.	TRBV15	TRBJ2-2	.	CATSRESDGTGELFF	TGTGCCACCAGCAGAGAGAGCGACGGCACCGGGGAGCTGTTTTTT
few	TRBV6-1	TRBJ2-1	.	CASSLSRDPNEQFF	TGTGCCAGCAGCCTATCACGGGACCCTAATGAGCAGTTCTTC
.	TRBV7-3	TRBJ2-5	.	CASSLRGGLPQETQYF	TGTGCCAGCAGCTTAAGGGGGGGGCTCCCTCAAGAGACCCAGTACTTC
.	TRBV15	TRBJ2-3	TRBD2	CATSRPGLEFPDTQYF	TGTGCCACCAGCAGACCGGGACTAGAATTCCCAGATACGCAGTATTTT
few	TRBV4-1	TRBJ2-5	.	CASSQVGSRRETQYF	TGCGCCAGCAGCCAAGTTGGCAGCCGGAGAGAGACCCAGTACTTC
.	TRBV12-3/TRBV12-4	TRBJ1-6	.	CASSLDGGNSPLHF	TGTGCCAGCAGTTTAGACGGCGGGAATTCACCCCTCCACTTT
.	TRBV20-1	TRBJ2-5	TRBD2	CSARTGLVRETQYF	TGCAGTGCTAGGACCGGACTAGTCAGGGAGACCCAGTACTTC
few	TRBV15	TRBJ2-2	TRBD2	CATSRDRGLAGGTGELFF	TGTGCCACCAGCAGAGATCGGGGACTAGCGGGGGGAACCGGGGAGCTGTTTTTT
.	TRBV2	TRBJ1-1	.	CASSVGEEAFF	TGTGCCAGCAGTGTGGGGGAGGAAGCTTTCTTT
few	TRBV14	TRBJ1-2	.	CASSGTNYGYTF	TGTGCCAGCAGCGGAACTAACTATGGCTACACCTTC
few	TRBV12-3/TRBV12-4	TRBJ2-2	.	CASTTAPNTGELFF	TGTGCCAGCACGACAGCCCCGAACACCGGGGAGCTGTTTTTT
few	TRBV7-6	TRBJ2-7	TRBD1	CASSAGQGITGEQYF	TGTGCCAGCAGCGCAGGACAGGGGATAACGGGCGAGCAGTACTTC
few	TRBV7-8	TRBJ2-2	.	CASSFKFQGNGELFF	TGTGCCAGCAGCTTTAAGTTCCAGGGTAACGGGGAGCTGTTTTTT
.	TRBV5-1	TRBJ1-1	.	CASSLEGGRVTEAFF	TGCGCCAGCAGCTTGGAGGGGGGGCGCGTCACTGAAGCTTTCTTT
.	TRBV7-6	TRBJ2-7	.	CASSLAGGVLGEQYF	TGTGCCAGCAGCTTAGCGGGGGGTGTCCTTGGCGAGCAGTACTTC
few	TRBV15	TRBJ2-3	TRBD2	CATSVRLADTDTQYF	TGTGCCACCAGCGTTCGACTAGCGGACACAGATACGCAGTATTTT
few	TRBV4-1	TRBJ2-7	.	CASSPGDHWTSYEQYF	TGCGCCAGCAGCCCCGGGGATCACTGGACCTCCTACGAGCAGTACTTC
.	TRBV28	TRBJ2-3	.	CASSPREQVTDTQYF	TGTGCCAGCAGCCCTCGGGAACAGGTCACAGATACGCAGTATTTT
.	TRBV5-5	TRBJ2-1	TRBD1	CASSLGQGPSYNEQFF	TGTGCCAGCAGCTTGGGACAGGGGCCGTCGTACAATGAGCAGTTCTTC
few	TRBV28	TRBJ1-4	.	CASSRYTELNEKLFF	TGTGCCAGCAGTCGGTACACAGAGCTCAATGAAAAACTGTTTTTT
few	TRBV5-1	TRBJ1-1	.	CASSLGTGRGTEAFF	TGCGCCAGCAGCTTGGGAACCGGCAGGGGAACTGAAGCTTTCTTT
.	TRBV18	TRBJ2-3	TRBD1	CASSPGQGAGDTQYF	TGTGCCAGCTCACCGGGACAGGGGGCCGGAGATACGCAGTATTTT
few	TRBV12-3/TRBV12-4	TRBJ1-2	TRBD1	CASRRTGQNYGYTF	TGTGCCAGCAGAAGAACGGGACAGAACTATGGCTACACCTTC
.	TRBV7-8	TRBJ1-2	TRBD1	CASSLVVGTGFGYTF	TGTGCCAGCAGCTTAGTGGTAGGGACAGGCTTCGGCTACACCTTC
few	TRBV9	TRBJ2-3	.	CASRDDLGPTDTQYF	TGTGCCAGCAGAGATGACCTAGGCCCCACAGATACGCAGTATTTT
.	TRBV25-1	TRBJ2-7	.	CASSEPPAGQQYF	TGTGCCAGCAGTGAACCCCCCGCAGGTCAGCAGTACTTC
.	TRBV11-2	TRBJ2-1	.	CASSQRLRVASSYNEQFF	TGTGCCAGCAGCCAACGACTTAGGGTGGCCAGCTCCTACAATGAGCAGTTCTTC
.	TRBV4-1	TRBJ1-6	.	CASSQPLNSPLHF	TGCGCCAGCAGCCAACCTCTTAATTCACCCCTCCACTTT
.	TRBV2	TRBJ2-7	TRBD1	CASRPTRGTDPYEQYF	TGTGCCAGCAGGCCCACGAGGGGGACAGATCCCTACGAGCAGTACTTC
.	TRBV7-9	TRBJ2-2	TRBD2	CASSAPGTSGGPGELFF	TGTGCCAGCAGCGCGCCAGGAACTAGCGGGGGACCCGGGGAGCTGTTTTTT
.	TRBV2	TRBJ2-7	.	CASNPAIVGRAREQYF	TGTGCCAGCAACCCAGCCATCGTGGGCAGGGCTAGGGAGCAGTACTTC
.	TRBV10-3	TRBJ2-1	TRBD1	CAIKRTGVYNEQFF	TGTGCCATCAAGAGGACAGGTGTTTACAATGAGCAGTTCTTC
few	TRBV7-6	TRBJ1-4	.	CASSLRGDGEKLFF	TGTGCCAGCAGCTTACGGGGGGACGGTGAAAAACTGTTTTTT
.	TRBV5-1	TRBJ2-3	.	CASSSVGGSTDTQYF	TGCGCCAGCAGCTCAGTCGGGGGTAGCACAGATACGCAGTATTTT
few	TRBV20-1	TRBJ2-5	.	CSASGTFEETQYF	TGCAGTGCTAGCGGGACGTTTGAAGAGACCCAGTACTTC
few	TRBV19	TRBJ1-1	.	CASSMGGWTEAFF	TGTGCCAGTAGTATGGGGGGGTGGACTGAAGCTTTCTTT
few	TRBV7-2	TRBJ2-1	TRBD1	CASSLGQGGRREQFF	TGTGCCAGCAGCTTAGGACAGGGGGGTCGCCGTGAGCAGTTCTTC
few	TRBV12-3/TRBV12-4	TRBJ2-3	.	CASSLVLSDTQYF	TGTGCCAGCAGTTTAGTCCTCTCAGATACGCAGTATTTT
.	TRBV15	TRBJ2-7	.	CATSRDAGTVPYEQYF	TGTGCCACCAGCAGAGATGCGGGGACAGTACCCTACGAGCAGTACTTC
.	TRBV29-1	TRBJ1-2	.	CSVGLSGAYGYTF	TGCAGCGTTGGCTTGTCAGGGGCCTATGGCTACACCTTC
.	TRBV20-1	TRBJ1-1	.	CSARGRGFFDTEAFF	TGCAGTGCTAGGGGAAGGGGGTTTTTCGACACTGAAGCTTTCTTT